This T cell receptor beta chain emerged from a study of technical replicates of blood from several donors (dated by TCRdb to about 2017). The library was produced with the immunoSEQ multiplex PCR assay. The table comes from immuneACCESS by way of TCRdb, which keeps in-frame sequences with V and J called. Part of the clones is missing from these tables; in studies checked, under half for an unresolved V gene and the rest for unknown reasons. This sample gives some 83,000 clones in total; 85% to 95% of them show up just once. The ten largest account for 0.25% of the sample. The cysteine opens and the phenylalanine closes a CDR3 of 16 amino acids. Just the 48-base CDR3 DNA is kept, in frame starting at base 1. Based on the germline V gene, the CDR1 and CDR2 sequences are SGHDT and YYEEEE. The germline V end is reduced by 2 bases and the J end by 3 bases; junction bases left unmatched: 10. Points on this clone: Its antigen specificity is not known. No base quality values were provided; no much bigger clone lies one nucleotide off.

This sequence originates from a human donor in good health. Sequencing was performed on T cells isolated from PBMCs. The rearranged segments are TRBV5-6 and TRBJ2-7; 8 bases in the middle match TRBD1. For the CDR3, the sequence is CASSLPHGQGLYEQYF. The DNA sequence reads TGTGCCAGCAGCTTACCCCATGGACAGGGCCTCTACGAGCAGTACTTC.